The 10 T cell receptor beta chains given below trace back to one sample, sequenced in a study of T cell clonality in common variable immunodeficiency (dated by TCRdb to the mid-2010s). The antigens these receptors bind are not known. The paper as a whole reports these results and caveats: Fewer deletions and N-nucleotide insertions were reportedly observed in CVID TCRbeta sequences, and highly modified clones with 13 or more V deletions were reportedly absent from CVID TCRbeta sequences.

Preparation of the library involved the immunoSEQ multiplex PCR assay. TCRdb provides this immuneACCESS table in a form limited to in-frame rearrangements. Some clones are lacking; in checked studies, under half of them reflect an unresolved V gene, and why the rest are absent is not known. In this sample the table shows more than 30,000 clones, and no singletons are among them. The ten largest clones represent 6.5% to 7.5% of the sample. Sequenced sample: peripheral blood mononuclear cells. These receptors originate from a human donor with common variable immunodeficiency.

This clone appeared a few times. CDR3 DNA (partial): TGCAGTGCTAGCAGGGTCTTCGGTGGC. Translating it yields CSASRVFGG. Given in full, the CDR3 is CSASRVFGGYTF. The chain has TRBV20-1 and TRBJ1-2, with a weak D call TRBD1 (5 bases). The read ends 3 residues before the CDR3 terminus; that terminus is restored from the germline J gene. Germline assignment: CDR1 DFQATT and CDR2 SNEGSKA (reference sequence). Deletions cut 3 bases from V and 7 bases from J, with 12 bases between. The CDR3 is 12 residues long.

A word on this clone: The read is 3 residues too short to cover the CDR3 end, so that end is filled in from the germline J gene. The rearrangement joins TRBV7-2 to TRBJ2-1, with 7 bases that match TRBD2. The germline V gene encodes CDR1 SGHTA and CDR2 FQGNSA. The J segment lost 4 bases and the V segment lost 3 bases, leaving 6 bases of the junction unmatched. The CDR3 length is 15 residues. The CDR3 loop is CASSFRREKYNEQFF. CDR3 bases read: TGTGCCAGCAGCTTCCGGCGGGAGAAATACAATGAG.

A few counts support this clone. The read stops 3 residues short of the end of the CDR3; the missing end is completed from the germline J gene. The chain is built from TRBV2 and TRBJ1-1; TRBD1 is a possible D gene (6 bases). In germline, CDR1 is SNHLY, CDR2 FYNNEI. There are 15 residues in the CDR3. The CDR3 reads CASSEAGRTAPQAFF. CDR3 bases read: TGTGCCAGCAGTGAGGCGGGACGGACAGCCCCTCAA.

This clone was counted between two and nine times. The CDR3 sequence is CAWNRREGFYEQYF. CDR3 DNA (partial): TGTGCCTGGAACCGGCGGGAGGGCTTCTACGAG. This rearrangement joins TRBV30 to TRBJ2-7, with 9 bases matching TRBD2. The CDR3 end lies 3 residues beyond the end of the read and is filled in from the germline J gene. After removal of 4 bases from V and 3 bases from J, the junction contained 7 bases not matched to a gene. Germline V gene lookup returns CDR1 GTSNPN and CDR2 SVGIG (reference sequence). The CDR3 is made up of 14 amino acids.

This clone turned up a few times. The DNA ends 3 residues before the CDR3 does, and the rest of the CDR3 is filled in from the germline J gene. The V call is TRBV20-1, the J call TRBJ2-3; 7 bases fit TRBD2. V trimming: 4 bases; J trimming: 1 base; junction bases outside the gene matches: 5. CDR3 length: 14 residues. Germline loops: CDR1 DFQATT, CDR2 SNEGSKA (reference sequence). The CDR3 bases that were read are TGCAGTGCTAAGCGGGATACACGCACAGATACG. Protein: CSAKRDTRTDT. The full-length CDR3 reads as CSAKRDTRTDTQYF.

This clone was found many times. The read gets to within 3 residues of the CDR3 end, and the germline J gene fills in the rest. J is TRBJ2-1 and V is TRBV9, with 9 bases identical to TRBD2. Germline lookup yields CDR1 SGDLS and CDR2 YYNGEE. The length of the CDR3 is 14 residues. J was trimmed by 4 bases and V by 4 bases; bases with no gene match: 3. The CDR3 sequence is CASSPSGKYNEQFF. The CDR3 DNA, read in part, is TGTGCCAGCAGCCCTAGCGGGAAGTACAATGAG.

This clone was detected ten times or more. The read ends 3 residues before the CDR3 terminus; that terminus is restored from the germline J gene. V usage is TRBV20-1 and J usage is TRBJ2-1; 11 nucleotides match TRBD2. The ends lost 6 bases at V and 9 bases at J; junction bases unmatched: 16. CDR3 length equals 16 residues. Germline V gene sequence: CDR1 DFQATT, CDR2 SNEGSKA (reference sequence). The CDR3 protein is CSAETRSGRAFGEQFF. The CDR3 bases that were read are TGCAGTGCCGAAACCCGTAGCGGGAGGGCCTTTGGTGAG.

The sample holds many counts of this clone. The read finishes 3 residues shy of the CDR3 end, and the germline J gene is used to complete it. The chain couples TRBV13 to TRBJ2-1; 11 bases fit TRBD2. The V gene's germline CDR1 is PRHDT and CDR2 FYEKMQ (reference sequence). The CDR3 loop spans 15 amino acids. The trim removed 5 bases at V and 6 bases at J, leaving 6 bases unmatched. CDR3 sequence reads: CASSPGTSGTNEQFF. The covered CDR3 bases are TGTGCCAGCAGCCCGGGGACTAGCGGAACCAATGAG.

Details on this clone: The DNA ends 3 residues before the CDR3 does, and the rest of the CDR3 is filled in from the germline J gene. This chain links TRBV11-3 with TRBJ2-1; D is unclear. Germline V CDR1 and CDR2: SGHNT, YENEEA. The CDR3 length is 12 residues. The V gene lost 0 bases and the J gene lost 6 bases, with 3 bases spanning the gap. CDR3 DNA (partial): TGTGCCAGCAGCTTAGAAGGCAATGAG. Translated, it gives CASSLEGNE. The entire CDR3 sequence reads CASSLEGNEQFF.

By sample share, this clone is medium-sized. Read data end 3 residues before the CDR3 end; the end is taken from the germline J gene. The chain couples TRBV28 to TRBJ1-3; TRBD1 matches at 9 bases. The CDR3 loop spans 16 amino acids. V dropped 5 bases and J dropped 0; count of bases not matched to a gene: 5. CDR1 and CDR2 (germline): MDHEN, SYDVKM. CDR3 bases read: TGTGCCAGCAGTGTATTACAGGGGGCCTCTGGAAACACC. Translating it yields CASSVLQGASGNT. In full, the CDR3 is CASSVLQGASGNTIYF. Supplemented by reference TRBV28 and TRBJ1-3, the full variable domain reads DVKVTQSSRYLVKRTGEKVFLECVQDMDHENMFWYRQDPGLGLRLIYFSYDVKMKEKGDIPEGYSVSREKKERFSLILESASTNQTSMYLCASSVLQGASGNTIYFGEGSWLTVV.